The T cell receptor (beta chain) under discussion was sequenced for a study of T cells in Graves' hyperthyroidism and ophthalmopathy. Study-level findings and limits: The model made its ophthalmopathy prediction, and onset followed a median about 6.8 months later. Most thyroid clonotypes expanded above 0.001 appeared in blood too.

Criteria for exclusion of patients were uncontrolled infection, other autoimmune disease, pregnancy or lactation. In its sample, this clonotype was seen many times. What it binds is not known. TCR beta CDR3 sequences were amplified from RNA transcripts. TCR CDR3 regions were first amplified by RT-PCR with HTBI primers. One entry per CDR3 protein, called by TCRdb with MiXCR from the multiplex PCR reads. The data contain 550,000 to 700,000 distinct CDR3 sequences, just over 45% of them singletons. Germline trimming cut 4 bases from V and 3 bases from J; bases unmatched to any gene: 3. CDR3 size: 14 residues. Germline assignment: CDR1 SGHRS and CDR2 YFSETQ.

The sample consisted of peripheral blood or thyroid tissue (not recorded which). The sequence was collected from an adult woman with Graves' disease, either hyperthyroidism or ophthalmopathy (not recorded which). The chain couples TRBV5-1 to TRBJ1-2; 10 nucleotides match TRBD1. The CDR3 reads CASSPGQGHYGYTF. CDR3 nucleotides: TGCGCCAGCAGCCCGGGACAGGGGCACTATGGCTACACCTTC.